Listed below are T cell receptor beta chains from one sample, sequenced in a study of OX40 agonist ivuxolimab in advanced cancers. TCRdb keeps only in-frame clones here, not all; method: immunoSEQ multiplex PCR. The table includes tens of thousands of clones, about 90% detected once. The input for sequencing was CD4+ or CD8+ T cells sorted from blood, taken in a trial of the OX40 agonist ivuxolimab. All receptors come from an adult with an advanced solid tumor such as melanoma, head and neck, liver or kidney cancer. CDR3s include the opening cysteine and the closing phenylalanine or tryptophan. A D gene is named only where the DNA matches it firmly. Clone size is given for some rows only: seen once, a few or many times, or a class if the clone is expanded.

D | J | V | size | CDR3 | DNA
TRBD2 | TRBJ2-1 | TRBV7-2 | - | CASSLDAGGRNEQFF | TGTGCCAGCAGCTTAGACGCGGGGGGCCGTAATGAGCAGTTCTTC
- | TRBJ1-1 | TRBV27 | - | CASSLGTQNTEAFF | TGTGCCAGCAGTTTGGGGACGCAGAACACTGAAGCTTTCTTT
- | TRBJ1-4 | TRBV2 | - | CAGRYGANEKLFF | TGTGCCGGCAGGTACGGAGCTAATGAAAAACTGTTTTTT
- | TRBJ1-1 | TRBV6-1 | - | CASQFRGRYAEAFF | TGTGCCAGTCAATTCAGGGGTCGCTACGCTGAAGCTTTCTTT
- | TRBJ1-1 | TRBV18 | - | CASSPVSLGGVDTEAFF | TGTGCCAGCTCACCGGTGTCCCTGGGTGGGGTGGACACTGAAGCTTTCTTT
TRBD1 | TRBJ1-6 | TRBV7-2 | - | CASSLAPRGNSPLHF | TGTGCCAGCAGCTTAGCGCCCAGGGGGAATTCACCCCTCCACTTT
- | TRBJ2-1 | TRBV6-1 | - | CASETGAHNEQFF | TGTGCCAGTGAAACCGGGGCCCACAATGAGCAGTTCTTC
- | TRBJ2-7 | TRBV5-1 | - | CASSSNYEQYF | TGCGCCAGCAGCTCCAACTACGAGCAGTACTTC
- | TRBJ2-1 | TRBV30 | - | CAWSPRVENEQFF | TGTGCCTGGAGTCCACGGGTGGAAAATGAGCAGTTCTTC
TRBD1 | TRBJ1-1 | TRBV19 | - | CASSISPPGQRNTEAFF | TGTGCCAGTAGTATATCGCCGCCGGGACAGAGGAACACTGAAGCTTTCTTT
- | TRBJ1-2 | TRBV6-6 | - | CASSSPGLNYGYTF | TGTGCCAGCAGCTCACCGGGACTTAACTATGGCTACACCTTC
- | TRBJ2-5 | TRBV28 | - | CATGRGDGETQYF | TGTGCCACGGGTAGGGGGGACGGGGAGACCCAGTACTTC
- | TRBJ1-3 | TRBV7-9 | - | CASSSMGGNTIYF | TGTGCCAGCAGCTCCATGGGGGGAAACACCATATATTTT
- | TRBJ2-4 | TRBV4-2 | - | CASSQGPDKRDIQYF | TGTGCCAGCAGCCAAGGACCGGACAAGAGGGACATTCAGTACTTC
- | TRBJ2-7 | TRBV5-1 | - | CASSLAPSSYEQYF | TGCGCCAGCAGCTTGGCCCCGAGCTCCTACGAGCAGTACTTC
TRBD2 | TRBJ2-1 | TRBV7-2 | - | CASTRTSGGAGKQFF | TGTGCCAGCACCCGGACTAGCGGGGGGGCGGGGAAGCAGTTCTTC
TRBD1 | TRBJ1-4 | TRBV4-3 | - | CASSQNRGTNEKLFF | TGCGCCAGCAGCCAGAACAGGGGAACTAATGAAAAACTGTTTTTT
- | TRBJ2-7 | TRBV18 | - | CASSPPYGAGEQYF | TGTGCCAGCTCACCACCGTATGGGGCGGGTGAGCAGTACTTC
TRBD2 | TRBJ2-1 | TRBV7-3 | once | CASSLGGGWATSGDYNEQFF | TGTGCCAGCAGCTTAGGCGGGGGATGGGCTACTAGCGGAGACTACAATGAGCAGTTCTTC
- | TRBJ2-7 | TRBV20-1 | - | CSAQGTYEQYF | TGCAGTGCTCAAGGGACTTACGAGCAGTACTTC
TRBD1 | TRBJ2-7 | TRBV29-1 | - | CSVRDREGYEQYF | TGCAGCGTTCGGGACAGGGAAGGCTACGAGCAGTACTTC
- | TRBJ2-7 | TRBV20-1 | - | CSAETGYEQYF | TGCAGTGCTGAGACAGGTTACGAGCAGTACTTC
TRBD1 | TRBJ1-5 | TRBV19 | - | CASTPWTGFEPQHF | TGTGCCAGTACTCCTTGGACAGGCTTCGAGCCCCAGCATTTT
TRBD1 | TRBJ2-7 | TRBV19 | once | CASSMGTGTGLPSYEQYF | TGTGCCAGTAGTATGGGGACCGGGACAGGCTTGCCCTCCTACGAGCAGTACTTC
TRBD1 | TRBJ1-4 | TRBV30 | - | CAWRNRGSEKLFF | TGTGCCTGGCGTAACAGGGGGAGTGAAAAACTGTTTTTT
TRBD2 | TRBJ2-3 | TRBV9 | few | CASSGTSGYTDTQYF | TGTGCCAGCAGCGGGACTAGCGGATACACAGATACGCAGTATTTT
- | TRBJ2-7 | TRBV19 | few | CASSGLESREQYF | TGTGCCAGCTCAGGGCTAGAGTCCCGCGAGCAGTACTTC
- | TRBJ1-2 | TRBV30 | - | CAWGGIPVYGYTF | TGTGCCTGGGGAGGGATCCCAGTATATGGCTACACCTTC
- | TRBJ2-3 | TRBV11-2 | - | CASSLDGGRATDTQYF | TGTGCCAGCAGCTTAGACGGTGGACGGGCCACAGATACGCAGTATTTT
TRBD2 | TRBJ2-3 | TRBV2 | - | CASRGRRGGTDTQYF | TGTGCCAGCAGAGGTCGGCGGGGGGGCACAGATACGCAGTATTTT
TRBD2 | TRBJ2-5 | TRBV5-1 | - | CASSLVLASQETQYF | TGCGCCAGCAGCTTGGTACTAGCGAGCCAAGAGACCCAGTACTTC
- | TRBJ1-2 | TRBV7-2 | few | CASSFYRTEDGYTF | TGTGCCAGCAGCTTTTACCGGACAGAGGATGGCTACACCTTC
TRBD2 | TRBJ2-1 | TRBV30 | - | CAWNQRGNNEQFF | TGTGCCTGGAACCAGCGGGGAAACAATGAGCAGTTCTTC
- | TRBJ2-3 | TRBV30 | - | CAWALADTQYF | TGTGCCTGGGCCCTGGCAGATACGCAGTATTTT
- | TRBJ1-1 | TRBV5-1 | - | CASSFLEEGSTEAFF | TGCGCCAGCAGCTTCCTTGAGGAAGGAAGCACTGAAGCTTTCTTT
TRBD1 | TRBJ2-3 | TRBV9 | - | CASSVGTGGADTQYF | TGTGCCAGCAGCGTAGGGACAGGGGGGGCAGATACGCAGTATTTT
- | TRBJ2-1 | TRBV18 | - | CASSPIHIVSSYNEQFF | TGTGCCAGCTCACCAATCCATATAGTAAGCTCCTACAATGAGCAGTTCTTC
- | TRBJ2-7 | TRBV21-1 | - | CASTPRDSIYEQYF | TGTGCCAGCACCCCCCGGGACAGCATCTACGAGCAGTACTTC
TRBD2 | TRBJ2-3 | TRBV2 | - | CASKRLAGTDTQYF | TGTGCCAGCAAACGACTAGCTGGCACAGATACGCAGTATTTT